This entry describes one T cell receptor (beta chain). The sample belongs to a study of blood T cell repertoires in COVID-19. Study in general: PBMCs, B-cell-depleted T cells, or T cells provided the cDNA or gDNA that made up the material.

There are 12 residues in the CDR3. With 3 bases removed from V and 3 bases from J, the gap between germline ends came to 5 bases. In germline, CDR1 is GTSNPN, CDR2 SVGIG (reference sequence). The method was immunoSEQ multiplex PCR; TCRdb's version includes in-frame clones alone and lacks a portion of them. The sample yields roughly 230,000 clones, around 80% seen once. Sequencing was done on a sample of peripheral blood. The rearrangement links TRBV30 to TRBJ2-2; D perhaps matches TRBD2 (5 bases). The clonotype was recovered from a man aged 40-55 years with active or convalescent COVID-19. CDR3 residues: CAWSGDTGELFF. CDR3 nucleotide sequence: TGTGCCTGGAGCGGGGACACCGGGGAGCTGTTTTTT. Full variable domain (rest looked up from reference TRBV30 and TRBJ2-2): SQTIHQWPATLVQPVGSPLSLECTVEGTSNPNLYWYRQAAGRGLQLLFYSVGIGQISSEVPQNLSASRPQDRQFILSSKKLLLSDSGFYLCAWSGDTGELFFGEGSRLTVL.